This TCR beta chain was observed in a study of Graves' ophthalmopathy and Graves' hyperthyroidism. Remarks on this clonotype: Its specificity is not known.

Points from the study as a whole: Discrimination between ophthalmopathy and stable hyperthyroidism by a 13-signature model showed roughly 88% sensitivity and roughly 80% specificity.

CDR3 regions of TCR beta were amplified from RNA transcripts. The authors performed first-round RT-PCR with HTBI primers and then a second-round multiplex PCR. TCRdb fed the multiplex PCR reads into MiXCR, producing one record per CDR3 protein. The table includes just over 600,000 distinct CDR3 sequences, 22% detected once. Hyperthyroidism qualified as stable when ophthalmopathy did not develop within 18 months of follow-up. The evidence that diagnosis relied on was clinical symptoms, serum thyroxine, TRAb, thyroid ultrasound and orbital computed tomography. This CDR3 contains 13 residues. Trimming removed 3 bases from V and 2 bases from J, with 7 bases in between. Germline values: CDR1 KGHSH, CDR2 LQKENI.

The genes are TRBV18 and TRBJ2-5, with no clear D. This TCR derives from a woman aged 18-29 years with stable Graves' hyperthyroidism. Some clones in this sample may be carry-over from other donors' samples. Sequencing used peripheral blood. The CDR3 loop is CASSPQIQETQYF. In DNA form, the CDR3 reads TGTGCCAGCTCACCTCAGATACAAGAGACCCAGTACTTC.